The 13 T cell receptor beta chains given below trace back to one sample, sequenced in a study of beta chain features in type 1 diabetes. Expressed TCRB transcripts were sequenced because the entire RNA isolate underwent reverse transcription. Profiled with immunoSEQ multiplex PCR; TCRdb holds only in-frame clones, not every one. The sample shows 300,000 to 400,000 clones, 10% to 15% of them seen only once. The specimen sequenced was naive CD4+ T cells from blood. Receptors originate from a young man in good health.

The chain couples TRBV9 to TRBJ2-2; 7 positions agree with TRBD2. V lost 3 bases, J lost 1 base, and 6 bases stayed unmatched. The CDR3 consists of 16 residues. CDR1 and CDR2 (germline): SGDLS, YYNGEE. In DNA, the CDR3 is TGTGCCAGCAGCGCTGGACTAGTCGGGAACACCGGGGAGCTGTTTTTT. As protein: CASSAGLVGNTGELFF.

The rearrangement joins TRBV25-1 to TRBJ2-1; 15 bases are shared with TRBD2. V lost 3 bases to trimming and J lost 10 bases; unmatched junction nucleotides: 10. CDR3 length equals 17 residues. Germline CDR1 MGHDK, CDR2 SYGVNS. The CDR3 nucleotides are TGTGCCAGCAGTGACCCCGGACTAGCGGGGGGGCGACGAGAGCAGTTCTTC. Translated: CASSDPGLAGGRREQFF.

The V call is TRBV5-1, the J call TRBJ2-7, with 7 bases fitting TRBD1. Looked up from germline, CDR1 is SGHRS and CDR2 is YFSETQ. CDR3 length: 21 residues. J gave up 7 bases and V 0 bases, and 28 bases lay outside the gene matches. CDR3 sequence reads: CASSLGPVVGPPGQRLLEQYF. The CDR3 nucleotides read TGCGCCAGCAGCTTGGGCCCTGTGGTGGGGCCTCCGGGACAGCGACTCCTGGAGCAGTACTTC.

This clone was seen a handful of times. The chain combines TRBV7-2 with TRBJ2-5; 7 bases fit TRBD2. V trimming: 4 bases; J trimming: 4 bases; junction bases outside the gene matches: 6. CDR1 SGHTA and CDR2 FQGNSA come from the germline V gene. The CDR3 loop spans 14 amino acids. The CDR3 loop reads CASSSSGGGETQYF. The CDR3 coding sequence is TGTGCCAGCAGCTCCAGTGGGGGGGGAGAGACCCAGTACTTC. The full variable domain, completed using reference TRBV7-2 and TRBJ2-5, is GAGVSQSPSNKVTEKGKDVELRCDPISGHTALYWYRQSLGQGLEFLIYFQGNSAPDKSGLPSDRFSAERTGGSVSTLTIQRTQQEDSAVYLCASSSSGGGETQYFGPGTRLLVL.

The CDR3 loop is CASSRRQGLDTQYF. In DNA form, the CDR3 reads TGTGCCAGCAGCAGACGACAGGGGCTGGATACGCAGTATTTT. V is TRBV5-8 and J is TRBJ2-3; 8 bases are a match to TRBD1. V dropped 4 bases and J dropped 6; count of bases not matched to a gene: 7. The CDR3 is 14 residues long. The germline CDR1 and CDR2 sequences are SGHTS and YDEGEE.

The rearrangement uses TRBV6-5 and TRBJ1-4; D remains ambiguous. Trimming took off 0 bases at V and 6 bases at J, with 11 bases between the two ends. The CDR3 covers 15 residues. CDR1 MNHEY and CDR2 SVGAGI come from the germline V gene. The CDR3 DNA follows: TGTGCCAGCAGTTACTCGAGAGGTGGTGATGAAAAACTGTTTTTT. Amino acid sequence: CASSYSRGGDEKLFF.

This clone was detected only a few times. This chain uses TRBV6-5 with TRBJ1-1; D possibly corresponds to TRBD1 (5 bases). The V and J ends lost 4 bases and 8 bases respectively, with 17 bases between them. Germline lookup yields CDR1 MNHEY and CDR2 SVGAGI. The CDR3 sequence is 14 residues long. In DNA form, the CDR3 reads TGTGCCAGCAGTTGGGGGGAGGCACGCGTGGAAGCTTTCTTT. Its protein product is CASSWGEARVEAFF.

This clone has a handful of counts. This chain joins TRBV4-2 and TRBJ1-3; 7 bases fit TRBD1. The CDR3 has 16 amino acids. The germline V gene has CDR1 LGHNA and CDR2 YNFKEQ. After removal of 0 bases from V and 8 bases from J, the junction contained 10 bases not matched to a gene. CDR3 coding DNA: TGTGCCAGCAGCCAAGACCCGGGACAGAATGGTCACACCATATATTTT. Its translation is CASSQDPGQNGHTIYF.

This chain links TRBV7-3 with TRBJ2-7; TRBD1 aligns across 7 bases. Germline lookup yields CDR1 SGHTA and CDR2 FQGTGA. This CDR3 is built from 14 residues. J was trimmed by 2 bases and V by 3 bases; bases with no gene match: 4. In nucleotides, the CDR3 is TGTGCCAGCAGCTTGGACAGGATGGCCTACGAGCAGTACTTC. Protein: CASSLDRMAYEQYF.

This clone was observed once. The chain has TRBV7-9 and TRBJ1-5; D is undetermined. Deletions cut 2 bases from V and 5 bases from J, with 4 bases between. CDR1 and CDR2 (germline): SEHNR, FQNEAQ (reference sequence). The CDR3 runs 12 residues. The CDR3 sequence: CASSLLDQPQHF. CDR3 nucleotide sequence: TGTGCCAGCAGCTTACTAGATCAGCCCCAGCATTTT.

To note about this clone: An end of the junction differs from the germline gene, which may be a read error. The chain employs TRBV28 and TRBJ2-1; possibly TRBD2 for D (5 bases). This CDR3 comprises 12 residues. Germline V gives CDR1 MDHEN, CDR2 SYDVKM. The CDR3 DNA sequence: TGTGCCAGCAGTTTAAAGCGGTCTAAGCATCTCTTC. Amino acid sequence: CASSLKRSKHLF.

There are a few counts of this clone. The chain uses TRBV11-1 and TRBJ2-5, with 10 bases that match TRBD1. CDR1 is SGHAT and CDR2 is FQDESV in the germline V gene (reference sequence). V was pared by 6 bases and J by 7 bases, with 5 bases of the junction left unmatched. This CDR3 comprises 13 residues. In DNA form, the CDR3 reads TGTGCCAGCAGAGGGACAGGGGCAATGACCCAGTACTTC. Translating gives CASRGTGAMTQYF.

This clone appeared a few times. The chain employs TRBV29-1 and TRBJ2-3, with a tentative D call TRBD2 (5 bases). The CDR3 sequence is 15 residues long. The germline V and J ends were trimmed by 4 bases and 1 base, with 15 bases remaining between them. The V gene's germline CDR1 is SQVTM and CDR2 ANQGSEA. The CDR3 region has the DNA TGCAGCGTTGTTTTCGAGGTGGGAGGCACAGATACGCAGTATTTT. Translated, it gives CSVVFEVGGTDTQYF.